This T cell receptor beta chain was documented in a study of radiation and T cells in renal cell carcinoma. Time point: blood 2 weeks post-SBRT. The sample's treatment: 15 Gy SBRT to primary tumor, nephrectomy 4 weeks later. Germline CDR1 and CDR2: KGHSH and LQKENI. The length of the CDR3 is 15 residues. V lost 1 base and J 1 base, leaving 9 bases between the germline ends. Sequenced by immunoSEQ multiplex PCR; TCRdb stores in-frame clones only, minus some. The sample gives some 26,000 clones, around 85% of which show up once; 25% to 40% is in the top ten. Findings of the study overall: Baseline intratumoral clonotype presence is unknown without pretreatment biopsies.

With regard to this clone: Its antigen is unidentified. Within the sample, other DNA sequences also encode this same CDR3.

Source: blood, taken from a patient whose treatment included radiotherapy and nephrectomy. This TCR was recovered from a man aged 55 to 70 with renal cell carcinoma. The chain uses TRBV18 and TRBJ2-3, with D perhaps TRBD1 (5 bases). The CDR3 sequence: CASSPLQARTDTQYF. CDR3 DNA sequence: TGTGCCAGCTCACCACTACAGGCCCGCACAGATACGCAGTATTTT.